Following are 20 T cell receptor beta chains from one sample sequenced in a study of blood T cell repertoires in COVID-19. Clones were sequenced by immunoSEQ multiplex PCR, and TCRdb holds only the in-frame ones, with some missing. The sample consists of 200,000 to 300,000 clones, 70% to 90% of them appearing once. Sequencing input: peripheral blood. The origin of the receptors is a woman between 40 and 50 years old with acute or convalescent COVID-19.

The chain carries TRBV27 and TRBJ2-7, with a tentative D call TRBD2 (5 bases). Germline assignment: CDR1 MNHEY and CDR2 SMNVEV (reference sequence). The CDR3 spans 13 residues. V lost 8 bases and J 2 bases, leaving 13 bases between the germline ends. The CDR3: CASSPTGTYEQYV. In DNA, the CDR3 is TGTGCCAGCTCCCCAACGGGGACCTACGAGCAGTACGTC.

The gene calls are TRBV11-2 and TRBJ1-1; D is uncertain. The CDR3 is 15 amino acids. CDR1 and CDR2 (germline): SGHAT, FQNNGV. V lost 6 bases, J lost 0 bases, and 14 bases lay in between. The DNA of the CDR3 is TGTGCCAGCAGGACGTCGCGGTATGTGAACACTGAAGCTTTCTTT. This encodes CASRTSRYVNTEAFF.

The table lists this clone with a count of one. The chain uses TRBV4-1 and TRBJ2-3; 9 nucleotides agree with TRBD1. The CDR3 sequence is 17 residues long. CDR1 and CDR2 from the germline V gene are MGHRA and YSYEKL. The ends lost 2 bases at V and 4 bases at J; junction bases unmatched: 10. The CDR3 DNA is TGCGCCAGCAGCCAACTGTTCGGGACAGGGTGGGCAGATACGCAGTATTTT. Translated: CASSQLFGTGWADTQYF.

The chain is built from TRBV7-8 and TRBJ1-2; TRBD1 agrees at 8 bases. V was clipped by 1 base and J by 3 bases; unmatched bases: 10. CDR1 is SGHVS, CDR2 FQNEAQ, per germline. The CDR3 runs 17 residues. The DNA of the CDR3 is TGTGCCAGCAGCTTAGTACGCCGGGCAGGGGGCGACTATGGCTACACCTTC. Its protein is CASSLVRRAGGDYGYTF.

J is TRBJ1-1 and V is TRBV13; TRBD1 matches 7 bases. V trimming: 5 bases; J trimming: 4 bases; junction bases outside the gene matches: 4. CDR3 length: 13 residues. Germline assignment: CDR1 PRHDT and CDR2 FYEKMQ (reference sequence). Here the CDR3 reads CASSPTGVTEAFF. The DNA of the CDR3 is TGTGCCAGCAGCCCCACAGGGGTCACTGAAGCTTTCTTT.

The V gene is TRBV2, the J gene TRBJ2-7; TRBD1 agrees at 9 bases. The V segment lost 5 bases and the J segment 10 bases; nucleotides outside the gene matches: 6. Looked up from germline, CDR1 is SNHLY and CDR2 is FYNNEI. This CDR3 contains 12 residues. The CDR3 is CASSRTGEGQYV. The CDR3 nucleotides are TGTGCCAGCAGTCGGACAGGGGAGGGACAGTACGTC.

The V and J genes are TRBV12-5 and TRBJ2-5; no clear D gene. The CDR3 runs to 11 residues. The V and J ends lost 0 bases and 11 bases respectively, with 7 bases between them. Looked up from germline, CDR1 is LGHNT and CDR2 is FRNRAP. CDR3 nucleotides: TGTGCTAGTGGTTTGGTTGGAGTACAGTACTTC. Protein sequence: CASGLVGVQYF.

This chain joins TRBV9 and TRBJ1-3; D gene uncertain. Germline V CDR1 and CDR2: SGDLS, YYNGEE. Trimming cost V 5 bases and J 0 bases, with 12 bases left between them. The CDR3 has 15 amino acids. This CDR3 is CASRGGLSSGNTIYF. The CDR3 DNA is TGTGCCAGCAGGGGAGGGCTCAGCTCTGGAAACACCATATATTTT.

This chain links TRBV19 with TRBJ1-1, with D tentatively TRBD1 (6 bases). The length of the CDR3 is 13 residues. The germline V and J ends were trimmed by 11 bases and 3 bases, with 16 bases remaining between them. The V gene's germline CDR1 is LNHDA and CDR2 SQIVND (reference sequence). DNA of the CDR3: TGTGCCTCCATTCCACGGACAGACACTGAAGCTTTCTTT. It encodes CASIPRTDTEAFF.

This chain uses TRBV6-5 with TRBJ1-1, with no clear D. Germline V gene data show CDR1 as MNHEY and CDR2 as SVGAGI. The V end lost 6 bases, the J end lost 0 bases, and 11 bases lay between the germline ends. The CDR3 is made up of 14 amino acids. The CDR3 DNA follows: TGTGCCAGCAGGCGCCCGGGGATGAACACTGAAGCTTTCTTT. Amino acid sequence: CASRRPGMNTEAFF.

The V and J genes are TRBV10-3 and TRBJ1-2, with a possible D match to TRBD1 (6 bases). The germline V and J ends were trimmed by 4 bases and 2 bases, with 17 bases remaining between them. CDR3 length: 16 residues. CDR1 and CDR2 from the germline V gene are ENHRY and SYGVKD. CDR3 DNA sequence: TGTGCCATCAGTGGGCGCCCGGGACATAACAACTATGGCTACACCTTC. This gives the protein CAISGRPGHNNYGYTF.

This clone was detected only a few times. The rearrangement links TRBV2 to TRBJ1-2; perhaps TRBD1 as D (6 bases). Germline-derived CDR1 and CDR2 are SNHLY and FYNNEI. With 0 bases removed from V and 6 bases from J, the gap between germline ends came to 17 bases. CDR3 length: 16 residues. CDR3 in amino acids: CASSEAAPTGKNGYTF. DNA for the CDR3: TGTGCCAGCAGTGAAGCCGCACCGACAGGAAAGAATGGCTACACCTTC. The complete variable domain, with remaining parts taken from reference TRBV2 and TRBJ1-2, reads EPEVTQTPSHQVTQMGQEVILRCVPISNHLYFYWYRQILGQKVEFLVSFYNNEISEKSEIFDDQFSVERPDGSNFTLKIRSTKLEDSAMYFCASSEAAPTGKNGYTFGSGTRLTVV.

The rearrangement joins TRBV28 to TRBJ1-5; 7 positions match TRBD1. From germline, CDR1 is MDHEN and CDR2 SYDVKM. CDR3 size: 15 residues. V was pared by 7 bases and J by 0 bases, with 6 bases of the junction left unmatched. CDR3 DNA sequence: TGTGCCAGCAACACCGGGACAGTTAGCAATCAGCCCCAGCATTTT. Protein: CASNTGTVSNQPQHF.

The CDR3 DNA follows: TGTGCCAGCAGCTTGAACAGGGGGCAAGAGACCCAGTACTTC. Protein sequence: CASSLNRGQETQYF. The chain uses TRBV5-4 and TRBJ2-5; the match to TRBD1 covers 8 bases. Germline lookup yields CDR1 SGHNT and CDR2 YYREEE (reference sequence). J lost 2 bases, V lost 1 base, and 1 base had no gene match. The CDR3 length is 14 residues.

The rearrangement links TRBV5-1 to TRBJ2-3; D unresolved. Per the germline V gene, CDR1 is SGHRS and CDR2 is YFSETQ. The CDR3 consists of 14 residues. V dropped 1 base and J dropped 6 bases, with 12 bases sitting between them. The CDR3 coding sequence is TGCGCCAGCAGCTTGCAACAAGAGGTTGATACGCAGTATTTT. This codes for CASSLQQEVDTQYF.

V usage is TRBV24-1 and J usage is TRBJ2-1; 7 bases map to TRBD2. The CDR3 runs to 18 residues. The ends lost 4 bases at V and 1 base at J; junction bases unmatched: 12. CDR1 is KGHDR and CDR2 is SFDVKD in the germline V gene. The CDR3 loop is CATSDPGTTEGSYNEQFF. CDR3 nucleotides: TGTGCCACCAGTGACCCCGGGACTACCGAAGGTTCCTACAATGAGCAGTTCTTC.

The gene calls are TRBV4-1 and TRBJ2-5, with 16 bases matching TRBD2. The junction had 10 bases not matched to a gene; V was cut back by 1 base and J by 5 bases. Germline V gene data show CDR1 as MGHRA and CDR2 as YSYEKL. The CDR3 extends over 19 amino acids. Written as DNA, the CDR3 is TGCGCCAGCAGCCAAGCCGGGACTAGCGGGGGGGCCTTGGAGGAGACCCAGTACTTC. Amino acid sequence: CASSQAGTSGGALEETQYF.

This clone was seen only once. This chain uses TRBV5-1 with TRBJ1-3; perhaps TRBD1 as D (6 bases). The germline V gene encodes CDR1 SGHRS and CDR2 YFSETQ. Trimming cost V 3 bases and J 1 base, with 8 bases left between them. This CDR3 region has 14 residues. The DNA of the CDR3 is TGCGCCAGCAGCTGGACAGTTTCTGGAAACACCATATATTTT. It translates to CASSWTVSGNTIYF.

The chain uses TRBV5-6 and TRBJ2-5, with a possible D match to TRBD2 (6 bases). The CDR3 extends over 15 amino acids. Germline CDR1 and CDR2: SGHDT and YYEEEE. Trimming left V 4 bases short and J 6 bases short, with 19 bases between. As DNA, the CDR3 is TGTGCCAGCAGCCCGAACGGGGGTGCGGCTCAGACCCAGTACTTC. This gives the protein CASSPNGGAAQTQYF. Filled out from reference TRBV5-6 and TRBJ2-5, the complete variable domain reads DAGVTQSPTHLIKTRGQQVTLRCSPKSGHDTVSWYQQALGQGPQFIFQYYEEEERQRGNFPDRFSGHQFPNYSSELNVNALLLGDSALYLCASSPNGGAAQTQYFGPGTRLLVL.

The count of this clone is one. The CDR3 region has the DNA TGTGCCAGCAGGCCCCCCGGGAATAGCAATCAGCCCCAGCATTTT. This gives the protein CASRPPGNSNQPQHF. J is TRBJ1-5 and V is TRBV7-2; D uncertain. V shed 6 bases and J shed 0 bases, with 12 bases lying between them. The germline V gene has CDR1 SGHTA and CDR2 FQGNSA. CDR3 length equals 15 residues.